The rows below give T cell receptor beta chains drawn from one sample of a study of PD-1 blockade in classical Hodgkin lymphoma. TCRdb's copy holds only in-frame clones and misses some; the assay was immunoSEQ multiplex PCR. The sample shows roughly 7,500 clones, 80% of them seen only once. Here the sequenced sample was CD4+ T cells from blood, taken at baseline. These receptors were collected from a human donor with classical Hodgkin lymphoma. The CDR3 runs from the conserved cysteine through the conserved F or W. The order of the fields is J gene, clone size, D gene, V gene, CDR3 protein, CDR3 DNA. The D gene is left open where the match is weak. Some rows mark clone size as missing; the rest say once, few, many or name a class of expanded clone.

TRBJ1-5	NA	TRBD1	TRBV19	CASSEGDRGGLSNQPQHF	TGTGCCAGTAGTGAGGGGGACAGGGGGGGCTTAAGCAATCAGCCCCAGCATTTT
TRBJ2-3	NA	NA	TRBV5-1	CASSLGQITDTQYF	TGCGCCAGCAGCTTGGGGCAGATCACAGATACGCAGTATTTT
TRBJ2-2	once	NA	TRBV5-3	CARSLELENTGELFF	TGTGCCAGAAGCTTGGAGTTGGAGAACACCGGGGAGCTGTTTTTT
TRBJ1-1	NA	TRBD1	TRBV7-8	CASSPRGTGGSTEAFF	TGTGCCAGCAGCCCCAGAGGGACAGGGGGATCCACTGAAGCTTTCTTT
TRBJ1-5	once	NA	TRBV18	CASSPVQAEQSNQPQHF	TGTGCCAGCTCACCAGTTCAGGCAGAACAAAGCAATCAGCCCCAGCATTTT
TRBJ1-5	NA	NA	TRBV15	CATSRAGPDNQPQHF	TGTGCCACCAGCAGAGCAGGTCCTGACAATCAGCCCCAGCATTTT
TRBJ1-4	NA	NA	TRBV12-1	CASSFSRGSVATNEKLFF	TGTGCCAGCAGCTTTAGCAGGGGGAGTGTGGCAACTAATGAAAAACTGTTTTTT
TRBJ2-1	NA	TRBD1	TRBV15	CATSRVIGTGDEQFF	TGTGCCACCAGCAGAGTAATAGGAACAGGGGATGAGCAGTTCTTC
TRBJ2-1	NA	TRBD2	TRBV6-5	CASRGLAVGFGEQFF	TGTGCCAGCAGAGGACTAGCGGTGGGTTTCGGTGAGCAGTTCTTC
TRBJ1-1	NA	NA	TRBV27	CASSLRSRSMNTEAFF	TGTGCCAGCAGTCTTCGCTCCCGGAGTATGAACACTGAAGCTTTCTTT
TRBJ1-1	NA	NA	TRBV30	CAWSVQEDTEAFF	TGTGCCTGGAGTGTACAAGAGGACACTGAAGCTTTCTTT
TRBJ2-2	NA	NA	TRBV28	CASREGTRELFF	TGTGCCAGCAGAGAGGGGACCCGGGAGCTGTTTTTT
TRBJ1-2	NA	NA	TRBV18	CASSASGQVNYGYTF	TGTGCCAGCTCCGCCTCGGGACAAGTCAACTATGGCTACACCTTC
TRBJ1-3	NA	NA	TRBV7-9	CASSLQESSGNTIYF	TGTGCCAGCAGCTTACAGGAGAGCTCTGGAAACACCATATATTTT
TRBJ1-6	NA	TRBD1	TRBV25-1	CASNPPDRASPPLHF	TGTGCCAGCAACCCCCCGGACAGGGCGTCGCCACCCCTCCACTTT
TRBJ2-7	NA	NA	TRBV4-2	CASSQGSTGSVGEQYF	TGTGCCAGCAGCCAAGGTAGCACGGGATCGGTAGGAGAGCAGTACTTC
TRBJ1-2	few	NA	TRBV7-9	CASSLVPGTIYGYTF	TGTGCCAGCAGCTTAGTTCCGGGGACGATCTATGGCTACACCTTC
TRBJ2-1	NA	NA	TRBV23-1	CASSQSGRYNEQFF	TGCGCCAGCAGTCAATCGGGACGCTACAATGAGCAGTTCTTC
TRBJ2-7	NA	TRBD1	TRBV7-2	CASSPRAGGGSYEQYF	TGTGCCAGCAGCCCTCGGGCAGGGGGCGGCTCCTACGAGCAGTACTTC
TRBJ1-1	NA	NA	TRBV4-1	CASSQGLGGSGNTEAFF	TGCGCCAGCAGCCAAGGTCTCGGGGGCTCCGGGAACACTGAAGCTTTCTTT
TRBJ2-3	NA	NA	TRBV25-1	CASSEYSGVADTQYF	TGTGCCAGCAGTGAATATTCAGGAGTGGCAGATACGCAGTATTTT
TRBJ2-7	once	NA	TRBV6-1	CASSEVGTTGYEQYF	TGTGCCAGCAGTGAGGTGGGGACGACGGGATACGAGCAGTACTTC
TRBJ1-1	NA	NA	TRBV28	CASSLMRTTEAFF	TGTGCCAGCAGTTTAATGCGAACAACTGAAGCTTTCTTT
TRBJ2-3	NA	TRBD1	TRBV7-9	CASSLQGAADTQYF	TGTGCCAGCAGCTTACAGGGGGCGGCAGATACGCAGTATTTT
TRBJ2-7	few	TRBD2	TRBV4-1	CASSQEGLAGVVFEYEQYF	TGCGCCAGCAGCCAAGAGGGACTAGCGGGAGTCGTTTTTGAGTACGAGCAGTACTTC
TRBJ1-3	NA	NA	TRBV6-1	CASSELTISSGNTIYF	TGTGCCAGCAGTGAACTAACGATAAGCTCTGGAAACACCATATATTTT
TRBJ1-1	NA	NA	TRBV12-5	CASGLSGVNTEAFF	TGTGCTAGTGGCCTATCTGGGGTGAACACTGAAGCTTTCTTT
TRBJ1-2	few	NA	TRBV5-1	CASSLAATGNYGYTF	TGCGCCAGCAGCTTGGCGGCAACTGGCAACTATGGCTACACCTTC
TRBJ1-4	NA	NA	TRBV9	CASSPTATNEKLFF	TGTGCCAGCAGCCCCACCGCAACTAATGAAAAACTGTTTTTT
TRBJ1-4	NA	TRBD1	TRBV28	CASRPAGTGRAEKLFF	TGTGCCAGCAGGCCGGCCGGGACAGGGCGGGCTGAAAAACTGTTTTTT
TRBJ1-2	NA	NA	TRBV5-1	CASSAGTTAIGYTF	TGCGCCAGCAGCGCCGGGACAACGGCGATCGGCTACACCTTC
TRBJ2-3	NA	TRBD2	TRBV10-1	CASSELISGSTDTQYF	TGCGCCAGCAGTGAGTTGATTAGCGGGAGCACAGATACGCAGTATTTT